One and the same sample provided the 18 T cell receptor beta chains below, sequenced in a study of T cell changes during pregnancy in multiple sclerosis. Sequencing used immunoSEQ multiplex PCR; TCRdb keeps in-frame clones, though not all of them. Found here are around 80,000 clones, 92% of them singletons; the top ten hold 2.5% to 3%. The sample consisted of peripheral blood, taken before pregnancy. The receptors come from a female donor with multiple sclerosis, enrolled in a pregnancy study.

CDR3 residues: CASTFSQGGADGYTF. The CDR3 bases are TGTGCCAGCACCTTTTCTCAGGGGGGCGCGGATGGCTACACCTTC. The rearrangement links TRBV5-4 to TRBJ1-2; 7 bases are a match to TRBD1. V lost 6 bases to trimming and J lost 6 bases; unmatched junction nucleotides: 14. The CDR3 runs 15 residues. Germline values: CDR1 SGHNT, CDR2 YYREEE (reference sequence).

V gene TRBV27 combines with J gene TRBJ2-7, with 10 positions matching TRBD1. J gave up 5 bases and V 6 bases, and 10 bases lay outside the gene matches. Looked up from germline, CDR1 is MNHEY and CDR2 is SMNVEV (reference sequence). This CDR3 comprises 15 residues. The CDR3 sequence is CASSQIPGTGDEQYF. DNA for the CDR3: TGTGCCAGCAGCCAAATTCCCGGGACAGGGGACGAGCAGTACTTC.

The rearrangement joins TRBV7-9 to TRBJ2-1; maybe TRBD1 (6 bases). V lost 5 bases and J lost 4, with 9 bases in between. Germline values: CDR1 SEHNR, CDR2 FQNEAQ (reference sequence). The CDR3 runs 13 residues. The CDR3 reads CASSGGYYNEQFF. In nucleotides, the CDR3 is TGTGCCAGCAGCGGGGGCTATTACAATGAGCAGTTCTTC.

The chain recombines TRBV28 with TRBJ1-2, with D possibly being TRBD1 (5 bases). Trimming pared 3 bases from V and 7 bases from J, leaving 6 bases between. This CDR3 spans 11 amino acids. Germline lookup yields CDR1 MDHEN and CDR2 SYDVKM. Written as DNA, the CDR3 is TGTGCCAGCAGTTTCCAGGGTGGCTACACCTTC. Amino acid sequence: CASSFQGGYTF.

V gene TRBV29-1 combines with J gene TRBJ1-4; the match to TRBD1 covers 8 bases. Per germline, CDR1 SQVTM and CDR2 ANQGSEA. The V gene end was trimmed by 7 bases and the J gene end by 7 bases; junction bases not matched to a gene: 8. The CDR3 runs 13 residues. The CDR3 DNA reads TGCAGCGCCACGGACAGGGTTGGTGAAAAACTGTTTTTT. The encoded protein is CSATDRVGEKLFF. Based on the CDR3 plus reference TRBV29-1 and TRBJ1-4, the full variable domain is SAVISQKPSRDICQRGTSLTIQCQVDSQVTMMFWYRQQPGQSLTLIATANQGSEATYESGFVIDKFPISRPNLTFSTLTVSNMSPEDSSIYLCSATDRVGEKLFFGSGTQLSVL.

The rearrangement joins TRBV9 to TRBJ2-5; maybe TRBD2 (5 bases). The CDR3 runs to 15 residues. V lost 3 bases, J lost 4 bases, and 16 bases lay in between. In germline, CDR1 is SGDLS, CDR2 YYNGEE. The CDR3 bases are TGTGCCAGCAGCGCCACTCGATCTAGCCTAGAGACCCAGTACTTC. Its translation: CASSATRSSLETQYF.

The chain links TRBV19 to TRBJ2-1; TRBD1 is a possible D gene (5 bases). Trimming took 3 bases from V and 8 from J, leaving 14 bases between them. The CDR3 is made up of 14 amino acids. From germline, CDR1 is LNHDA and CDR2 SQIVND (reference sequence). The CDR3 protein is CASSIDRGVHEQFF. In DNA, the CDR3 is TGTGCCAGTAGTATTGACAGAGGAGTACATGAGCAGTTCTTC. Supplemented by reference TRBV19 and TRBJ2-1, the full variable domain reads DGGITQSPKYLFRKEGQNVTLSCEQNLNHDAMYWYRQDPGQGLRLIYYSQIVNDFQKGDIAEGYSVSREKKESFPLTVTSAQKNPTAFYLCASSIDRGVHEQFFGPGTRLTVL.

The chain is built from TRBV9 and TRBJ2-7; weak D call: TRBD2 (6 bases). This CDR3 is built from 15 residues. With 0 bases removed from V and 3 bases from J, the gap between germline ends came to 13 bases. CDR1 and CDR2 from the germline V gene are SGDLS and YYNGEE. The CDR3 here is CASSVGAGKFYEQYF. CDR3 DNA sequence: TGTGCCAGCAGCGTAGGAGCGGGCAAATTCTACGAGCAGTACTTC.

This clone appeared a single time. This rearrangement joins TRBV27 to TRBJ2-6, with TRBD2 matching 13 bases. Trimming cost V 6 bases and J 1 base; bases outside gene matches: 3. There are 17 residues in the CDR3. Germline CDR1 MNHEY, CDR2 SMNVEV (reference sequence). CDR3 sequence: CASSPTSGRSGANVLTF. CDR3 coding DNA: TGTGCCAGCAGCCCGACTAGCGGGAGGTCTGGGGCCAACGTCCTGACTTTC.

CDR3 amino acids: CASSKGFGRHSGNTIYF. The CDR3 DNA reads TGTGCCAGCAGCAAAGGATTTGGCAGACACTCTGGAAACACCATATATTTT. V and J are TRBV21-1 and TRBJ1-3; the tabulated D call, TRBD1, remains unverified against the DNA. TRBV21-1 has pseudogene status. The CDR3 is 17 amino acids.

This rearrangement joins TRBV6-1 to TRBJ2-7; 7 nucleotides line up with TRBD1. Germline V gives CDR1 MNHNS, CDR2 SASEGT. J gave up 2 bases and V 4 bases, and 5 bases lay outside the gene matches. The CDR3 sequence is 14 residues long. The DNA of the CDR3 is TGTGCCAGCAGTGTCCGGGACAGAGCCTACGAGCAGTACTTC. It specifies CASSVRDRAYEQYF.

The V gene is TRBV4-1, the J gene TRBJ1-1; possible D gene TRBD1, 5 bases. The germline V and J ends were trimmed by 4 bases and 1 base, with 13 bases remaining between them. There are 15 residues in the CDR3. Per germline, CDR1 MGHRA and CDR2 YSYEKL. The CDR3 sequence: CASSRSVGQNTEAFF. The CDR3 nucleotides read TGCGCCAGCAGCCGTAGTGTCGGACAGAACACTGAAGCTTTCTTT.

This sequence joins TRBV21-1 and TRBJ2-5; the table calls TRBD2, which could not be checked here. TRBV21-1 is a pseudogene locus. This CDR3 comprises 15 residues. CDR3: CASSKGVREQETQYF. Written as DNA, the CDR3 is TGTGCCAGCAGCAAAGGGGTGAGGGAACAAGAGACCCAGTACTTC.

The rearrangement links TRBV7-9 to TRBJ2-2; 10 nucleotides line up with TRBD2. The germline V gene has CDR1 SEHNR and CDR2 FQNEAQ (reference sequence). The V segment lost 5 bases and the J segment 6 bases; nucleotides outside the gene matches: 9. The CDR3 totals 16 residues. CDR3 nucleotides: TGTGCCAGCAGCCCCAACGCCCTAGCGGGAGCCGGGGAGCTGTTTTTT. It specifies CASSPNALAGAGELFF.

The V and J genes are TRBV27 and TRBJ2-1, with D perhaps matching TRBD1 (5 bases). CDR1 and CDR2 (germline): MNHEY, SMNVEV (reference sequence). V gave up 8 bases and J gave up 7 bases, with 15 bases separating them. The CDR3 sequence is 13 residues long. The CDR3 DNA follows: TGTGCCAGCGGCATCAGGGTTTTGAATGAGCAGTTCTTC. Amino acids: CASGIRVLNEQFF.

In its sample, this clone was seen a few times. The chain recombines TRBV30 with TRBJ1-1; D possibly corresponds to TRBD1 (6 bases). With 1 base removed from V and 4 bases from J, the gap between germline ends came to 10 bases. Germline CDR1 and CDR2: GTSNPN and SVGIG (reference sequence). The CDR3 contains 13 residues. The DNA of the CDR3 is TGTGCCTGGAGTGCAACAGGGCGCACTGAAGCTTTCTTT. Its translation: CAWSATGRTEAFF.

The chain employs TRBV4-1 and TRBJ1-1; D uncertain. There are 15 residues in the CDR3. Trimming removed 0 bases from V and 4 bases from J, with 12 bases in between. From germline, CDR1 is MGHRA and CDR2 YSYEKL. The DNA of the CDR3 is TGCGCCAGCAGCCAAGATGAACTGAGTAGCACTGAAGCTTTCTTT. The encoded protein is CASSQDELSSTEAFF.

V gene TRBV25-1 combines with J gene TRBJ1-4; D is unclear. Germline V gene sequence: CDR1 MGHDK, CDR2 SYGVNS. V lost 5 bases and J 0 bases, leaving 4 bases between the germline ends. There are 13 residues in the CDR3. The CDR3 loop reads CASSFTTNEKLFF. The CDR3 DNA reads TGTGCCAGCAGTTTCACAACTAATGAAAAACTGTTTTTT.